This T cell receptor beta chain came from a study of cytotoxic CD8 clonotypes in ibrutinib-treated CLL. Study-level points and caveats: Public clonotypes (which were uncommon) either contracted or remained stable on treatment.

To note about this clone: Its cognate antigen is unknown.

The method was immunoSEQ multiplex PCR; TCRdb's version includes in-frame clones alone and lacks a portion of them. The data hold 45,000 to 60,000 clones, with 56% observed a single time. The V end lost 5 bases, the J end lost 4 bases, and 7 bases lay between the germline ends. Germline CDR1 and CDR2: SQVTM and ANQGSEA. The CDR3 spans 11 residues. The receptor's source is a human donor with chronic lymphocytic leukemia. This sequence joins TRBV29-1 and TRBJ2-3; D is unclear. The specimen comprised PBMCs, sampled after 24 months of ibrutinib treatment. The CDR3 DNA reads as TGCAGCGTTATTTGGGCAGATACGCAGTATTTT. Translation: CSVIWADTQYF.